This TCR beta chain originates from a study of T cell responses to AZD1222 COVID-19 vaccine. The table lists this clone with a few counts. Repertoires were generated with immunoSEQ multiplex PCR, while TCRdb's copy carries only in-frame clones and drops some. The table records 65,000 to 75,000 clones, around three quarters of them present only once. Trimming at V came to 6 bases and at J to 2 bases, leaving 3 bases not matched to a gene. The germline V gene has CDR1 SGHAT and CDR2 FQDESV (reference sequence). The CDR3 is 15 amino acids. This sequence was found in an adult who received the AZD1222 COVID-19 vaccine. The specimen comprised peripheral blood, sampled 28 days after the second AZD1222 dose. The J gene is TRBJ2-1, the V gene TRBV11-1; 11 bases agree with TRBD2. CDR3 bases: TGTGCCAGCAGAAGTAGCGGGAGGGCCTACAATGAGCAGTTCTTC. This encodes CASRSSGRAYNEQFF.